A single sample is the source of the 7 T cell receptor beta chains below, sequenced in a study of blood T cell repertoires in COVID-19. TCRdb's table, derived via immunoSEQ multiplex PCR, lists solely in-frame clones and lacks some. Of 200,000 to 250,000 clones in the sample, about 83% were seen once. Sequenced input: peripheral blood. These receptors were obtained from a woman between 50 and 59 years old with acute or convalescent COVID-19.

The chain links TRBV6-2 or TRBV6-3 to TRBJ1-6, with 10 bases aligning to TRBD1. This CDR3 comprises 16 residues. Germline V gene lookup returns CDR1 MNHEY and CDR2 SVGEGT. V shed 2 bases and J 7 bases; nucleotides not matched to a gene: 5. CDR3 sequence reads: CASSYRTGGANSPLHF. The CDR3 DNA follows: TGTGCCAGCAGTTACCGGACAGGGGGAGCAAATTCACCCCTCCACTTT.

The J gene is TRBJ1-6, the V gene TRBV11-2; TRBD1 aligns across 8 bases. V lost 5 bases to trimming and J lost 7 bases; unmatched junction nucleotides: 7. The CDR3 totals 15 residues. CDR1 and CDR2 (germline): SGHAT, FQNNGV. The chain's CDR3 is CASSGQGQANSPLHF. In nucleotides, the CDR3 is TGTGCCAGCAGCGGACAGGGACAGGCGAATTCACCCCTCCACTTT.

The genes are TRBV28 and TRBJ1-1, with 8 bases lining up with TRBD1. Germline V CDR1 and CDR2: MDHEN, SYDVKM. V was clipped by 6 bases and J by 4 bases; unmatched bases: 10. The CDR3 has 15 amino acids. As DNA, the CDR3 is TGTGCCAGCAGGCCCAGGACAGGGTTTCGCACTGAAGCTTTCTTT. It yields the protein CASRPRTGFRTEAFF.

The chain recombines TRBV2 with TRBJ1-6; 7 bases fit TRBD1. The CDR3 is 14 residues long. V shed 6 bases, J shed 13 bases, and the junction held 12 bases outside the gene matches. The germline V gene encodes CDR1 SNHLY and CDR2 FYNNEI. The CDR3 spells CASRVLDRESPLHF. The CDR3 nucleotides read TGTGCCAGCAGGGTTCTTGACAGGGAAAGTCCCCTCCACTTT.

This clone was found a few times. This CDR3 is also generated by other DNA sequences in the sample. The rearrangement joins TRBV27 to TRBJ1-2; TRBD1 agrees at 9 bases. CDR1 and CDR2 (germline): MNHEY, SMNVEV (reference sequence). V was clipped by 6 bases and J by 5 bases; unmatched bases: 1. The CDR3 length is 12 residues. The CDR3 nucleotides read TGTGCCAGCAGCGACAGGGGGTATGGCTACACCTTC. Its protein is CASSDRGYGYTF.

This clone was detected only a few times. The CDR3 is CASSIPNRGTQYF. CDR3 bases: TGTGCCAGTAGTATCCCCAACAGGGGAACGCAGTATTTT. The V gene is TRBV19, the J gene TRBJ2-3; TRBD1 aligns across 7 bases. Unmatched junction bases numbered 6, after V lost 3 bases and J lost 9 bases. This CDR3 has 13 residues. The germline gives CDR1 LNHDA, CDR2 SQIVND (reference sequence).

The chain couples TRBV18 to TRBJ1-4, with a tentative D call TRBD1 (6 bases). The length of the CDR3 is 15 residues. CDR1 and CDR2 (germline): KGHSH, LQKENI. V gave up 2 bases and J gave up 8 bases, with 15 bases separating them. As DNA, the CDR3 is TGTGCCAGCTCACCAAGCGGGGGCCAGCGAGAAAAACTGTTTTTT. Translating gives CASSPSGGQREKLFF.